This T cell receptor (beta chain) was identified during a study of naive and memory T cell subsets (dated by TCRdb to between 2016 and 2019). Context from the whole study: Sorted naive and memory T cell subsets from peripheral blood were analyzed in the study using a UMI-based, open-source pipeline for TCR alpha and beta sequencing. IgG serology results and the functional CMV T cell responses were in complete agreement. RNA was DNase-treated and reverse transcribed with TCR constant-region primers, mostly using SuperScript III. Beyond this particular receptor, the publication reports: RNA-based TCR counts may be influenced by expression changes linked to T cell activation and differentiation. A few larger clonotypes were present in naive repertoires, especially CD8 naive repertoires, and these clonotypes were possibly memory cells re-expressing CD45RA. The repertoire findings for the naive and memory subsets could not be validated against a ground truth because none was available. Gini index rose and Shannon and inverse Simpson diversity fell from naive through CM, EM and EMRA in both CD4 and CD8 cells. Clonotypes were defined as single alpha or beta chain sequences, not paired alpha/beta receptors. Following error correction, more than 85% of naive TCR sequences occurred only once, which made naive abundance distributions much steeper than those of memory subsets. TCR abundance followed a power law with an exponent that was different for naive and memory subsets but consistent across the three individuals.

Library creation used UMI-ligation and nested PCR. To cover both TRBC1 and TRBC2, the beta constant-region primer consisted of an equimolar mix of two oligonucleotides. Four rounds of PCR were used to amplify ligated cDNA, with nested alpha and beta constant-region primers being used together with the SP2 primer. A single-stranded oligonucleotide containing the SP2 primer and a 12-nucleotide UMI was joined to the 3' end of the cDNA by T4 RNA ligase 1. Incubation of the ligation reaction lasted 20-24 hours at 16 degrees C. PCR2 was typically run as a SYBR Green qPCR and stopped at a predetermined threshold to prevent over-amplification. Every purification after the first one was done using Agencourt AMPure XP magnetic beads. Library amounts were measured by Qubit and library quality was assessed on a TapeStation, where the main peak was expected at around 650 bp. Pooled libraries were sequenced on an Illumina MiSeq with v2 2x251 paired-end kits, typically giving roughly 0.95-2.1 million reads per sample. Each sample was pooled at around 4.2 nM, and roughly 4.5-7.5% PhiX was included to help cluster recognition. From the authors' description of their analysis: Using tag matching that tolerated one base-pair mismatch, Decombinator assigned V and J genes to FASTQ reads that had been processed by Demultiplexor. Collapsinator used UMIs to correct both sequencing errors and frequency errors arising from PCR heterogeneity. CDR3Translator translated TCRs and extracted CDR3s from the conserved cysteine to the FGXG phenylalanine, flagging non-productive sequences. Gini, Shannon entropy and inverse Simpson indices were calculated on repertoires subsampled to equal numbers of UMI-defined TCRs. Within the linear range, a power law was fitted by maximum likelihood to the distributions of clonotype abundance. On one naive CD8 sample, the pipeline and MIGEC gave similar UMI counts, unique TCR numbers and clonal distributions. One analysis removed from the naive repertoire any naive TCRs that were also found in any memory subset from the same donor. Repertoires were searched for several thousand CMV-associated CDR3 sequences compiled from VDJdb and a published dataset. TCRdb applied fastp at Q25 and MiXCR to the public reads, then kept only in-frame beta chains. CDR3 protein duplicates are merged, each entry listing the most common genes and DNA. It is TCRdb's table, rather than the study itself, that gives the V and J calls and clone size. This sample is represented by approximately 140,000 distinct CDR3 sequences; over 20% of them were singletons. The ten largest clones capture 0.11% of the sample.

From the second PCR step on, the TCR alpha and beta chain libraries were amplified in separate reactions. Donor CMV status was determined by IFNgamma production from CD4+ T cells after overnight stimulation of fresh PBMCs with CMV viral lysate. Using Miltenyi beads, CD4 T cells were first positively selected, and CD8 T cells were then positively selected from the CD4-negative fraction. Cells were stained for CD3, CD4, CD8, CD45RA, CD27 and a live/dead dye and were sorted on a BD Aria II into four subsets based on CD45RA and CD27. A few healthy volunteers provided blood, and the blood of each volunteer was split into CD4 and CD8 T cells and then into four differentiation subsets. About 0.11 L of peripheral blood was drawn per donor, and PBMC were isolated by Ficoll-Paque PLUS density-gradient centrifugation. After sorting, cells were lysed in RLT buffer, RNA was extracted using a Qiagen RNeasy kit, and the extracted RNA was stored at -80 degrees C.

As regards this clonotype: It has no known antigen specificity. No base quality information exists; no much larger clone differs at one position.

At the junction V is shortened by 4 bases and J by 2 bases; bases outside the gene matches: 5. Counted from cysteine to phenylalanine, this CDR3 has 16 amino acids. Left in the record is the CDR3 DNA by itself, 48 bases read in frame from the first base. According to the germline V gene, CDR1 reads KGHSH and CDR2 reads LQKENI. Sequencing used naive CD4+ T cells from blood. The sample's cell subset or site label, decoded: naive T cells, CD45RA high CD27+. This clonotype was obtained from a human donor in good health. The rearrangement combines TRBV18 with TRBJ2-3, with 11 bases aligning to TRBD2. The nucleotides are TGTGCCAGCTCACTTCTAGCGGGGGGAACCACAGATACGCAGTATTTT. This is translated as CASSLLAGGTTDTQYF.